The 27 T cell receptor beta chains presented below share a single source sample, sequenced in a study of T-cell reconstitution after alpha-beta-depleted transplantation in children. Construction of the TCRbeta library involved unique molecular identifiers. TCRdb re-called the PCR reads through MiXCR, storing one row per CDR3 protein. The sample holds about a million distinct CDR3 sequences; around 30% are singletons and the top ten take over 25%. The source material was PBMCs, mostly from graft donor cells, sampled 360 days after TCRalphabeta/CD19-depleted stem cell transplant. All receptors derive from a boy less than two years old who had a stem cell transplant for SCID, so the T cells may come from the graft donor.

The chain is built from TRBV20-1 and TRBJ1-1; perhaps TRBD1 as D (5 bases). The ends were cut back, 5 bases at V and 5 bases at J, with 18 bases in the middle. The CDR3 consists of 14 residues. Germline-derived CDR1 and CDR2 are DFQATT and SNEGSKA (reference sequence). As DNA, the CDR3 is TGCAGTGCTGCCAGGAGCTCAGGGCGAACTGAAGCTTTCTTT. It is translated as CSAARSSGRTEAFF.

This clonotype was recorded a few times. V usage is TRBV5-1 and J usage is TRBJ2-7; 7 nucleotides agree with TRBD1. Germline V lookup: CDR1 SGHRS, CDR2 YFSETQ. The CDR3 runs to 11 residues. Trimming removed 5 bases from V and 5 bases from J; junction bases left unmatched: 1. The DNA of the CDR3 is TGCGCCAGCAGGGGACAGAACGAGCAGTACTTC. Protein product: CASRGQNEQYF.

This clonotype was detected many times. The rearrangement uses TRBV15 and TRBJ2-1, with TRBD2 as a possible D gene (6 bases). Germline loops: CDR1 LNHNV, CDR2 YYDKDF (reference sequence). This CDR3 spans 15 amino acids. Trimming shortened V by 1 base and J by 4 bases, and 11 bases separated the two germline ends. As DNA, the CDR3 is TGTGCCACCAGCAGAGGAGCGGGTTATTACAATGAGCAGTTCTTC. As protein: CATSRGAGYYNEQFF. Together with reference TRBV15 and TRBJ2-1, the CDR3 gives the full variable domain: DAMVIQNPRYQVTQFGKPVTLSCSQTLNHNVMYWYQQKSSQAPKLLFHYYDKDFNNEADTPDNFQSRRPNTSFCFLDIRSPGLGDTAMYLCATSRGAGYYNEQFFGPGTRLTVL.

The chain links TRBV13 to TRBJ2-1; D is possibly TRBD1 (6 bases). Trimming shortened V by 4 bases and J by 7 bases, and 20 bases separated the two germline ends. CDR3 length: 16 residues. CDR1 and CDR2 from the germline V gene are PRHDT and FYEKMQ (reference sequence). The CDR3: CASSSENRAKGNEQFF. In DNA form, the CDR3 reads TGTGCCAGCAGCTCCGAGAACAGGGCGAAGGGGAATGAGCAGTTCTTC. Complete variable domain (other parts from reference TRBV13 and TRBJ2-1): AAGVIQSPRHLIKEKRETATLKCYPIPRHDTVYWYQQGPGQDPQFLISFYEKMQSDKGSIPDRFSAQQFSDYHSELNMSSLELGDSALYFCASSSENRAKGNEQFFGPGTRLTVL.

The chain employs TRBV30 and TRBJ2-7; 9 bases line up with TRBD1. J gave up 4 bases and V 3 bases, and 10 bases lay outside the gene matches. The CDR3 consists of 15 residues. CDR1 GTSNPN and CDR2 SVGIG come from the germline V gene (reference sequence). The CDR3 region is CAWRRGTGRSYEQYF. For the CDR3, the DNA is TGTGCCTGGAGAAGGGGGACAGGGCGATCTTACGAGCAGTACTTC.

The chain couples TRBV20-1 to TRBJ2-5; a possible D gene is TRBD1 (5 bases). This CDR3 is built from 12 residues. Trimming pared 6 bases from V and 5 bases from J, leaving 13 bases between. Germline V gives CDR1 DFQATT, CDR2 SNEGSKA (reference sequence). The CDR3 DNA is TGCAGTGCGGGAAAGGGGCTGGAGACCCAGTACTTC. It translates to CSAGKGLETQYF.

This clonotype came up a few times. The chain carries TRBV12-3 or TRBV12-4 and TRBJ2-1, with 7 nucleotides matching TRBD2. The CDR3 spans 15 residues. J gave up 4 bases and V 3 bases, and 6 bases lay outside the gene matches. CDR3 residues: CASSLSGTSYNEQFF. The DNA for the CDR3 is TGTGCCAGCAGTTTGAGCGGGACCTCTTACAATGAGCAGTTCTTC.

V and J are TRBV20-1 and TRBJ2-3; D is unresolved. Germline V gene sequence: CDR1 DFQATT, CDR2 SNEGSKA (reference sequence). With 0 bases removed from V and 8 bases from J, the gap between germline ends came to 12 bases. The length of the CDR3 is 13 residues. The CDR3 region is CSARDSPQRTQYF. The CDR3 region has the DNA TGCAGTGCTAGAGATTCCCCCCAACGTACGCAGTATTTT.

There are a few counts of this clonotype. The chain carries TRBV28 and TRBJ2-5, with D maybe TRBD2 (5 bases). The CDR3 has 12 amino acids. The germline V and J ends were trimmed by 11 bases and 4 bases, with 14 bases remaining between them. Per the germline V gene, CDR1 is MDHEN and CDR2 is SYDVKM. CDR3 in DNA: TGTGCCGCGGGTGGGGTGGTAGAGACCCAGTACTTC. Its translation is CAAGGVVETQYF.

This clonotype was seen more than once but under ten times. V gene TRBV4-1 combines with J gene TRBJ1-1; maybe TRBD1 (5 bases). Trimming cost V 0 bases and J 5 bases, with 16 bases left between them. Germline V gene sequence: CDR1 MGHRA, CDR2 YSYEKL. CDR3 length: 16 residues. In nucleotides, the CDR3 is TGCGCCAGCAGCCAAGATCGGAAGGGTCAGGGAACTGAAGCTTTCTTT. It codes for CASSQDRKGQGTEAFF.

This clonotype was counted a few times. The V and J genes are TRBV5-1 and TRBJ2-2, with D possibly matching TRBD2 (10 bases). From germline, CDR1 is SGHRS and CDR2 YFSETQ. This CDR3 spans 19 amino acids. V lost 6 bases, J lost 5 bases, and 29 bases lay in between. The DNA of the CDR3 is TGCGCCAGCATCAAACACGGGACAGGGACTAGCGTGGGGACCGGGGAGCTGTTTTTT. As protein: CASIKHGTGTSVGTGELFF.

This clonotype occurred a few times. The V and J genes are TRBV6-2 or TRBV6-3 and TRBJ2-3; D is possibly TRBD2 (6 bases). There are 15 residues in the CDR3. Trimming removed 2 bases from V and 6 bases from J, with 15 bases in between. CDR1 is MNHEY, CDR2 SVGEGT, per germline. This CDR3 reads CASSYQTGVGDTQYF. The CDR3 nucleotides read TGTGCCAGCAGTTACCAGACGGGAGTGGGGGATACGCAGTATTTT.

The V gene is TRBV6-5, the J gene TRBJ2-7; 9 bases are shared with TRBD1. Per germline, CDR1 MNHEY and CDR2 SVGAGI. Losses at the gene ends were 2 bases for V and 7 bases for J; bases not matched to a gene: 9. The length of the CDR3 is 15 residues. The CDR3 is CASSYTGQGIQEQYF. DNA for the CDR3: TGTGCCAGCAGTTACACGGGACAGGGAATTCAAGAGCAGTACTTC.

J is TRBJ2-2 and V is TRBV12-3 or TRBV12-4, with 11 nucleotides matching TRBD2. V lost 3 bases, J lost 2 bases, and 11 bases stayed unmatched. The CDR3 is 19 residues long. DNA for the CDR3: TGTGCCAGCAGTTTGACACTAGCGGGGGAACTATTAAACACCGGGGAGCTGTTTTTT. Translated, it gives CASSLTLAGELLNTGELFF.

This clonotype has more than one count but fewer than ten. The chain has TRBV3-1 and TRBJ2-3; TRBD2 matches at 7 bases. The CDR3 length is 15 residues. Germline values: CDR1 LGHDT, CDR2 YNNKEL (reference sequence). V lost 6 bases to trimming and J lost 2 bases; unmatched junction nucleotides: 8. DNA for the CDR3: TGTGCCAGCAGACCGGGACTACGATCCACAGATACGCAGTATTTT. Amino acids: CASRPGLRSTDTQYF.

J is TRBJ2-7 and V is TRBV5-1; no reliable D call. CDR1 SGHRS and CDR2 YFSETQ come from the germline V gene. The V gene lost 1 base and the J gene lost 5 bases, with 7 bases spanning the gap. The length of the CDR3 is 12 residues. The CDR3 sequence is CASSLLPHEQYF. The CDR3 nucleotides read TGCGCCAGCAGCTTGCTTCCTCACGAGCAGTACTTC.

This chain uses TRBV5-1 with TRBJ2-1; 9 nucleotides align to TRBD2. Germline CDR1 reads SGHRS; CDR2 reads YFSETQ. J gave up 4 bases and V 3 bases, and 5 bases lay outside the gene matches. This CDR3 comprises 15 residues. DNA of the CDR3: TGCGCCAGCAGCTCCATAGCGGGAGTTTACAATGAGCAGTTCTTC. It is translated as CASSSIAGVYNEQFF.

The CDR3 DNA sequence: TGCAGTGCTAGTACTAGCGACTACGAGCAGTACTTC. Amino acids: CSASTSDYEQYF. This chain links TRBV20-1 with TRBJ2-7, with 7 bases aligning to TRBD2. This CDR3 contains 12 residues. J lost 3 bases, V lost 3 bases, and 2 bases had no gene match. Germline CDR1 and CDR2: DFQATT and SNEGSKA (reference sequence).

This clonotype has a handful of counts. The genes are TRBV5-1 and TRBJ1-1; weak D call: TRBD1 (5 bases). The CDR3 extends over 16 amino acids. Trimming left V 5 bases short and J 4 bases short, with 21 bases between. Per the germline V gene, CDR1 is SGHRS and CDR2 is YFSETQ. CDR3 amino acids: CASRAATGGSGTEAFF. Written as DNA, the CDR3 is TGCGCCAGCAGGGCGGCCACCGGGGGTTCGGGCACTGAAGCTTTCTTT.

The V call is TRBV6-1, the J call TRBJ1-1; D unclear. Germline V gene lookup returns CDR1 MNHNS and CDR2 SASEGT. V gave up 2 bases and J gave up 1 base, with 20 bases separating them. The CDR3 contains 18 residues. CDR3 region: CASSESTDGSRKNTEAFF. The CDR3 DNA follows: TGTGCCAGCAGTGAATCCACCGATGGATCCAGGAAGAACACTGAAGCTTTCTTT.

The sample holds many counts of this clonotype. This chain links TRBV7-9 with TRBJ2-3; TRBD2 agrees at 9 bases. Germline loops: CDR1 SEHNR, CDR2 FQNEAQ (reference sequence). The CDR3 consists of 15 residues. J gave up 3 bases and V 5 bases, and 6 bases lay outside the gene matches. The CDR3 protein is CASSTGLARTDTQYF. The DNA for the CDR3 is TGTGCCAGCAGCACCGGACTAGCGCGGACAGATACGCAGTATTTT.

A few counts support this clonotype. This chain uses TRBV5-1 with TRBJ2-5; TRBD2 is a possible D gene (5 bases). This CDR3 has 12 amino acids. V gave up 6 bases and J gave up 4 bases, with 10 bases separating them. Germline CDR1 reads SGHRS; CDR2 reads YFSETQ. The CDR3, as DNA: TGCGCCAGCACCTCGGCGGGAGAGACCCAGTACTTC. Amino acids: CASTSAGETQYF.

The chain couples TRBV12-3 or TRBV12-4 to TRBJ2-5; D call uncertain. The CDR3 spans 13 residues. V lost 5 bases and J 0 bases, leaving 7 bases between the germline ends. CDR3 bases: TGTGCCAGCAGTCTAAGACACCAAGAGACCCAGTACTTC. Translated: CASSLRHQETQYF.

The chain combines TRBV20-1 with TRBJ1-2, with D hard to call. CDR3 length: 12 residues. The V and J ends lost 4 bases and 5 bases respectively, with 11 bases between them. Per the germline V gene, CDR1 is DFQATT and CDR2 is SNEGSKA (reference sequence). The CDR3 region has the DNA TGCAGTGCTACCCAGGAAGGATATGGCTACACCTTC. It is translated as CSATQEGYGYTF.

This clonotype was found a few times. The chain uses TRBV5-1 and TRBJ2-4; D is possibly TRBD2 (5 bases). Trimming shortened V by 0 bases and J by 9 bases, and 16 bases separated the two germline ends. This CDR3 comprises 15 residues. CDR1 is SGHRS and CDR2 is YFSETQ in the germline V gene. CDR3 sequence (DNA): TGCGCCAGCAGCTTGGGGCTAGCCTCGGAGCCCATTCAGTACTTC. This codes for CASSLGLASEPIQYF.

This clonotype appeared a few times. The chain joins TRBV24-1 to TRBJ2-1, with 8 bases matching TRBD1. V shed 3 bases and J 9 bases; nucleotides not matched to a gene: 9. The germline V gene encodes CDR1 KGHDR and CDR2 SFDVKD. The CDR3 is 15 residues long. CDR3 DNA: TGTGCCACCAGTGATCTTGGGACAGGAAAAAGTGAGCAGTTCTTC. Encoded protein: CATSDLGTGKSEQFF.

This clonotype came up a few times. V and J are TRBV6-5 and TRBJ2-3; 8 nucleotides agree with TRBD1. This CDR3 has 13 residues. In germline, CDR1 is MNHEY, CDR2 SVGAGI. The junction had 0 bases not matched to a gene; V was cut back by 2 bases and J by 5 bases. This chain's CDR3 is CASSYDRGDTQYF. In nucleotides, the CDR3 is TGTGCCAGCAGTTACGACAGGGGAGATACGCAGTATTTT.